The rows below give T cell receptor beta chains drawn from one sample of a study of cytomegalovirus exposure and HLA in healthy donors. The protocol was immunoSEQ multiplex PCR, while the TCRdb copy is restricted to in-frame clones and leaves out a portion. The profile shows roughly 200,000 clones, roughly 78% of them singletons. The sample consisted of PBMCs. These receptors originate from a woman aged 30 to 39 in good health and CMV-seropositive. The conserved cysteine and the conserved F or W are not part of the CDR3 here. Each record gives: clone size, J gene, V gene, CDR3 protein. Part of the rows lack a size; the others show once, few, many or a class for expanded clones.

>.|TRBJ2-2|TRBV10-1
ASSGPLTNTGELF
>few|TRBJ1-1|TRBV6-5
ASSYAPSGSNTEAF
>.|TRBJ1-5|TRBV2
ASKGQGNQPQH
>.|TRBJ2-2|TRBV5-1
ASSWGVSNTGELF
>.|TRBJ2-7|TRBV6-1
ASSLGMTREQY
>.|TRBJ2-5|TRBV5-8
ASSLGDRAQETQY
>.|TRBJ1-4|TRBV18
ASSPDLADEKLF
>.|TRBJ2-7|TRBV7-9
ASSLVRESYEQY
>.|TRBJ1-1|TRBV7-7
ASSERTNTEAF
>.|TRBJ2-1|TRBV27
ASSLSGLSSYNEQF
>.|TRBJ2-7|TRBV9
ASSLRPQGSEQY
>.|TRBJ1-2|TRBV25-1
ASIGTGTGKYGYT
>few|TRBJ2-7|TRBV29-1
SVANGSFAGGSSYEQY
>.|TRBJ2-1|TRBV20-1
SASGGHEQF
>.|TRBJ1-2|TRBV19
ASRVGAQGIYGYT
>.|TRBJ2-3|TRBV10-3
AISAGTSKN
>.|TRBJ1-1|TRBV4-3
ASSQDRGQGGTEAF
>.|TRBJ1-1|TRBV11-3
ASSLRGYAF
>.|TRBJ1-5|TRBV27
ASSGGSNQPQH
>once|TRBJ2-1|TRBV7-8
ASSLGRGTWNEQF
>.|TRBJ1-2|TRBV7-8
ASSSTGNYGYT
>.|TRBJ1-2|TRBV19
ASSLPQGHHGYT
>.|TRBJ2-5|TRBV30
AASTGETQY
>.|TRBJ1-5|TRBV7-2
ASSLVGGRSNQPQH
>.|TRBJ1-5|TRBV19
ASSMSEVPYLQH
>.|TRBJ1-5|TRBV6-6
ASSYKSEVQPQH
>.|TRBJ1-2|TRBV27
ASSRTGGTIYGYT